This TCR beta chain was recorded in a study of cytomegalovirus exposure and HLA in healthy donors. Findings and limits, study-wide: Investigators reported about 160 TCR beta chains as tied to cytomegalovirus.

CDR1 is SGHAT, CDR2 FQDESV, per germline (reference sequence). Between the trimmed V and J ends, which lost 4 bases and 5 bases, there was a span of 11 bases. The CDR3 is 14 amino acids. The donors were members of the roughly 120-subject validation cohort (separate from the approximately 670-subject first cohort). Only in-frame clones appear in the TCRdb table, and some are missing; sequencing was by immunoSEQ multiplex PCR. The sample gives 140,000 to 150,000 clones, roughly 93% of which show up once; about 1.7% is in the top ten. This clone was recorded once. Antigen unknown. J is TRBJ2-2 and V is TRBV11-1; D is perhaps TRBD2 (7 bases). The TCR sequence derives from a man aged 18-30 years in good health and CMV-seropositive. Sequenced sample: PBMCs. CDR3 in DNA: TGTGCCAGCAGCTCCCGGGGGGCAACCGGGGAGCTGTTTTTT. Protein: CASSSRGATGELFF.